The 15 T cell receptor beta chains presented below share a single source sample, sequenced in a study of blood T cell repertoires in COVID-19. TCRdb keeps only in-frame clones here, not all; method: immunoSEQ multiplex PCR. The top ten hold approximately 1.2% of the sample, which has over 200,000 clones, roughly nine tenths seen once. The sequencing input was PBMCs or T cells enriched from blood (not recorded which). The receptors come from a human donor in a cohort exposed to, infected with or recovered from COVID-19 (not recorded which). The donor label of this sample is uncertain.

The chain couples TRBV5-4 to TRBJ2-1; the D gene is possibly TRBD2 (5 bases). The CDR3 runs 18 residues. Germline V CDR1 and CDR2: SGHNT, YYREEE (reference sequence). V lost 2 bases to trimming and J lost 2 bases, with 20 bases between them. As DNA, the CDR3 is TGTGCCAGCAGCTTACCCCGAGGCCAGCGGAGAACCTACAATGAGCAGTTCTTC. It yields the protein CASSLPRGQRRTYNEQFF.

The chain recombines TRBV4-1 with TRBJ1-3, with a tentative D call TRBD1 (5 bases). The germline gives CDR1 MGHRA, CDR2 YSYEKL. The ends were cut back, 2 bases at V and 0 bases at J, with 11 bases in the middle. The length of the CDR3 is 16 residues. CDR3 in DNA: TGCGCCAGCAGCCAACCGAGAAGGGGCTCTGGAAACACCATATATTTT. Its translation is CASSQPRRGSGNTIYF.

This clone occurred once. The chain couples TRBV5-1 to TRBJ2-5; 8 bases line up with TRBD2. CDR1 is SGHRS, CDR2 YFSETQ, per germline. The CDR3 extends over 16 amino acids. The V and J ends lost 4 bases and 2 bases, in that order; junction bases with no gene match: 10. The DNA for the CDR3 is TGCGCCAGCAGCCCGGGAGGAGCGGGGGTGCAAGAGACCCAGTACTTC. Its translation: CASSPGGAGVQETQYF.

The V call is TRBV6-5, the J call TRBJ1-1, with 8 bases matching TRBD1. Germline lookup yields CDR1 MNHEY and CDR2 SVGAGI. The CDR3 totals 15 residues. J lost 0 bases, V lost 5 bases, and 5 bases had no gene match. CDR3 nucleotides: TGTGCCAGCAGTCGGGACAGGTTTGTGAACACTGAAGCTTTCTTT. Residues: CASSRDRFVNTEAFF.

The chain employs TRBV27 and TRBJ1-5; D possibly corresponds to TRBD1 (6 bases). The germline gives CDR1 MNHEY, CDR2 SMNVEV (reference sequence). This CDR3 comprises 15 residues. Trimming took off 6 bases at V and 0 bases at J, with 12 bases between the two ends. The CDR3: CASRQGLGSNQPQHF. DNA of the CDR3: TGTGCCAGCAGACAGGGTTTGGGTAGCAATCAGCCCCAGCATTTT.

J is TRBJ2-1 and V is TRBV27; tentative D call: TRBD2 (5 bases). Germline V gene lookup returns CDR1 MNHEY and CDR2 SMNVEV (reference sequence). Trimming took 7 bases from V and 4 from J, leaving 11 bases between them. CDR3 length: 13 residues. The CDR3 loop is CASTGRGYNEQFF. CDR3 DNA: TGTGCCAGCACGGGTCGGGGTTACAATGAGCAGTTCTTC.

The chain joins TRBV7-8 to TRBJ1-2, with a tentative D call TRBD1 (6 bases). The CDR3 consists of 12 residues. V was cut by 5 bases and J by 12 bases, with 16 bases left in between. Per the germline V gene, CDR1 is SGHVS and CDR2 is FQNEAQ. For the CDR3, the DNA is TGTGCCAGCAGCCTTAGACAGGTCCCTCACACCTTC. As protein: CASSLRQVPHTF.

The CDR3 region is CASRVWVPGLNTEAFF. The CDR3 DNA is TGTGCCAGCAGGGTATGGGTCCCTGGGCTAAACACTGAAGCTTTCTTT. V usage is TRBV11-2 and J usage is TRBJ1-1; D remains unclear. There are 16 residues in the CDR3. In germline, CDR1 is SGHAT, CDR2 FQNNGV. Trimming cost V 6 bases and J 2 bases, with 19 bases left between them. The variable domain in full, completed from reference TRBV11-2 and TRBJ1-1, reads EAGVAQSPRYKIIEKRQSVAFWCNPISGHATLYWYQQILGQGPKLLIQFQNNGVVDDSQLPKDRFSAERLKGVDSTLKIQPAKLEDSAVYLCASRVWVPGLNTEAFFGQGTRLTVV.

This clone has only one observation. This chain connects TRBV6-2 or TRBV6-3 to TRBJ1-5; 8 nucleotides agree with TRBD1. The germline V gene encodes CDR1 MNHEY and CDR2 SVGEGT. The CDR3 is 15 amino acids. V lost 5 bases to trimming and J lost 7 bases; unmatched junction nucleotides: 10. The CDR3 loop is CASSIGQGMYQPQHF. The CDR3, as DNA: TGTGCCAGCAGTATCGGACAGGGCATGTACCAGCCCCAGCATTTT.

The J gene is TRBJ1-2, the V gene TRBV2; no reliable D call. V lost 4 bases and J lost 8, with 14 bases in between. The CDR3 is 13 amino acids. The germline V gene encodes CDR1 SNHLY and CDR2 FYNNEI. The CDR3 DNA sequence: TGTGCCAGCAGTGGACAAGTGAGTAGAGGCTACACCTTC. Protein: CASSGQVSRGYTF.

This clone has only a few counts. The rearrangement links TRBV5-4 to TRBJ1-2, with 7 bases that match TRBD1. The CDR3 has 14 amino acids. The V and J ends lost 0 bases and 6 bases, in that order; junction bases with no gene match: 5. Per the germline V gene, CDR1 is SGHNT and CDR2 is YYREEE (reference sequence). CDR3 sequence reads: CASSLEGGMNGYTF. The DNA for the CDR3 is TGTGCCAGCAGCTTGGAAGGGGGCATGAATGGCTACACCTTC.

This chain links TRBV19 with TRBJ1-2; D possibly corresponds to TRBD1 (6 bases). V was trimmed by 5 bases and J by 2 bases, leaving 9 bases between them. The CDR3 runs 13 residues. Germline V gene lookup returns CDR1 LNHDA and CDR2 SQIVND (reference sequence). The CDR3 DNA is TGTGCCAGTAGTTACAGGGTGAACTATGGCTACACCTTC. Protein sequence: CASSYRVNYGYTF.

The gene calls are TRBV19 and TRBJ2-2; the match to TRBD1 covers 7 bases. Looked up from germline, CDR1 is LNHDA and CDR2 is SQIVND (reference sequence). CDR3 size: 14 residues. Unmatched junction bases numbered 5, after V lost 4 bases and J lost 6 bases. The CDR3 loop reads CASSTTGYAGELFF. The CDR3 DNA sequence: TGTGCCAGTAGTACGACAGGGTACGCCGGGGAGCTGTTTTTT.

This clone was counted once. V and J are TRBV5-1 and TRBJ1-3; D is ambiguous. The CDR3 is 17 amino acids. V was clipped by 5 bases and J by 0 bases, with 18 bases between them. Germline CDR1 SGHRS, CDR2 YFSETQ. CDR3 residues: CASSLGEAGVSGNTIYF. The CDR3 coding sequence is TGCGCCAGCAGTCTGGGTGAAGCAGGCGTCTCTGGAAACACCATATATTTT. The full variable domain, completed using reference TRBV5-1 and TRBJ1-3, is KAGVTQTPRYLIKTRGQQVTLSCSPISGHRSVSWYQQTPGQGLQFLFEYFSETQRNKGNFPGRFSGRQFSNSRSEMNVSTLELGDSALYLCASSLGEAGVSGNTIYFGEGSWLTVV.

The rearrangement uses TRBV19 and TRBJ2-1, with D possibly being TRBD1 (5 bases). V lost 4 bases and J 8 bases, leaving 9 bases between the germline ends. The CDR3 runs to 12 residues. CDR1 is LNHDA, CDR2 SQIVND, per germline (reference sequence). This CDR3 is CASSKEGDEQFF. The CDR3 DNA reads TGTGCCAGTAGTAAGGAAGGGGATGAGCAGTTCTTC.